This T cell receptor beta chain was documented in a study of Tregs in tolerant kidney transplant recipients. The overall study: Recipients received nonmyeloablative bone marrow transplants from related graft donors, with transient mixed chimerism. Broader study findings: Expanding Tregs on activated donor B cells appeared to best identify donor-specific TCRbeta clones.

With respect to this clone: The antigen remains unidentified. Read coverage stops 3 residues before the CDR3 terminus; the germline J gene supplies the remainder.

Unstimulated Tregs (CD4+CD25+CD127-) and CD4+CD25- non-Tregs were sorted from PBMCs. Repertoires were generated with immunoSEQ multiplex PCR, while TCRdb's copy carries only in-frame clones and drops some. The sample data list about 30,000 clones. The V and J ends lost 2 bases and 1 base, in that order; junction bases with no gene match: 3. From germline, CDR1 is SGHDT and CDR2 YYEEEE. The CDR3 sequence is 15 residues long. The sample was CD8+ T cells from blood, taken before the transplant. The chain is built from TRBV5-6 and TRBJ2-7, with 10 positions matching TRBD1. The receptor comes from a human donor who received a combined kidney and bone marrow transplant. CDR3 loop: CASSFRDRGSYEQYF. The sequenced part of the CDR3 DNA is TGTGCCAGCAGCTTCCGGGACAGGGGATCCTACGAG.